The 27 T cell receptor beta chains listed next were all sequenced from one sample in a study of blood T cell repertoires in COVID-19. Measured with immunoSEQ multiplex PCR; TCRdb has only the in-frame clones, and not every one. The table includes about 200,000 clones, around 84% detected once. The source material was peripheral blood. The source of these receptors is a middle-aged man with acute or convalescent COVID-19.

This chain links TRBV2 with TRBJ1-6; 8 positions agree with TRBD1. V lost 5 bases and J lost 5; bases outside the gene matches: 5. Germline CDR1 reads SNHLY; CDR2 reads FYNNEI. The CDR3 totals 15 residues. CDR3 bases: TGTGCCAGCAGTCAACAGGGGGACGATAATTCACCCCTCCACTTT. It yields the protein CASSQQGDDNSPLHF.

This clone has only a few counts. The J gene is TRBJ2-7, the V gene TRBV4-2, with TRBD2 identical over 7 bases. Unmatched junction bases numbered 6, after V lost 0 bases and J lost 10 bases. CDR1 LGHNA and CDR2 YNFKEQ come from the germline V gene. CDR3 length: 13 residues. The CDR3 nucleotides are TGTGCCAGCAGCCAAGACGGGAGGTACCGTCAGTACTTC. It translates to CASSQDGRYRQYF.

The chain combines TRBV6-5 with TRBJ2-2; D might be TRBD1 (6 bases). V lost 2 bases and J lost 6, with 13 bases in between. CDR3 length: 15 amino acids. Germline V CDR1 and CDR2: MNHEY, SVGAGI. The CDR3 DNA follows: TGTGCCAGCAGTTACCGCTACAGGGCCCCCGGGGAGCTGTTTTTT. This gives the protein CASSYRYRAPGELFF.

This clone appeared a single time. The gene calls are TRBV6-2 or TRBV6-3 and TRBJ1-2, with D perhaps TRBD1 (6 bases). Germline CDR1 is MNHEY and CDR2 is SVGEGT. This CDR3 is 13 amino acids long. V was pared by 6 bases and J by 4 bases, with 12 bases between. The CDR3: CASSSTGSYGYTF. The CDR3 DNA reads TGTGCCAGCAGCTCAACAGGGTCCTATGGCTACACCTTC.

This sequence joins TRBV5-1 and TRBJ2-3, with D possibly matching TRBD1 (8 bases). Germline V CDR1 and CDR2: SGHRS, YFSETQ. The V gene lost 4 bases and the J gene lost 1 base, with 16 bases spanning the gap. The CDR3 sequence is 16 residues long. The DNA of the CDR3 is TGCGCCAGCAGCCCAGGACAGGGAGGGGGCACAGATACGCAGTATTTT. It encodes CASSPGQGGGTDTQYF.

The chain joins TRBV18 to TRBJ2-1; possibly TRBD2 for D (6 bases). Per the germline V gene, CDR1 is KGHSH and CDR2 is LQKENI. V was pared by 0 bases and J by 5 bases, with 11 bases between. There are 15 residues in the CDR3. The CDR3 region is CASSPPRPGDNEQFF. CDR3 bases: TGTGCCAGCTCACCACCGCGTCCGGGGGACAATGAGCAGTTCTTC.

This clone was counted between two and nine times. This chain uses TRBV7-9 with TRBJ1-2; D is possibly TRBD1 (5 bases). V lost 5 bases to trimming and J lost 7 bases, with 23 bases between them. CDR1 and CDR2 (germline): SEHNR, FQNEAQ (reference sequence). This CDR3 is 16 amino acids long. The CDR3 loop reads CASSTKITTVFFGYTF. Here the CDR3 DNA reads TGTGCCAGCAGCACCAAAATTACGACAGTTTTTTTTGGCTACACCTTC.

The DNA of the CDR3 is TGTGCCAGTTCGGGAGGGGACGGGGATCAGCCCCAGCATTTT. It is translated as CASSGGDGDQPQHF. The genes are TRBV6-5 and TRBJ1-5; maybe TRBD1 (5 bases). CDR3 length equals 14 residues. From germline, CDR1 is MNHEY and CDR2 SVGAGI. The ends were cut back, 9 bases at V and 5 bases at J, with 17 bases in the middle.

This rearrangement joins TRBV5-3 to TRBJ1-2; 7 bases are a match to TRBD1. TRBV5-3 is reported as an ORF; its role is uncertain. The CDR3 totals 13 residues. The trim removed 3 bases at V and 4 bases at J, leaving 3 bases unmatched. The CDR3 is CARSCGQVYGYTF. In DNA form, the CDR3 reads TGTGCCAGAAGCTGTGGACAGGTCTATGGCTACACCTTC.

This chain joins TRBV6-5 and TRBJ1-2, with TRBD1 as a possible D gene (6 bases). The CDR3 is 12 amino acids. Germline CDR1 MNHEY, CDR2 SVGAGI. V was trimmed by 5 bases and J by 7 bases, leaving 11 bases between them. The CDR3 loop reads CASSTGLGGYTF. CDR3 DNA sequence: TGTGCCAGCAGTACAGGGCTGGGTGGCTACACCTTC.

The rearrangement joins TRBV6-5 to TRBJ1-2; no reliable D call. The CDR3 runs to 15 residues. V lost 0 bases and J 6 bases, leaving 14 bases between the germline ends. Germline CDR1 reads MNHEY; CDR2 reads SVGAGI. CDR3: CASSYSRVGWNGYTF. In DNA form, the CDR3 reads TGTGCCAGCAGTTACTCGAGGGTAGGGTGGAATGGCTACACCTTC.

The V gene is TRBV5-1, the J gene TRBJ1-1, with D perhaps TRBD1 (6 bases). The length of the CDR3 is 15 residues. V lost 1 base to trimming and J lost 1 base, with 11 bases between them. CDR1 is SGHRS, CDR2 YFSETQ, per germline. CDR3 in amino acids: CASSLQGIGNTEAFF. In DNA form, the CDR3 reads TGCGCCAGCAGCTTGCAGGGGATCGGGAACACTGAAGCTTTCTTT.

The rearrangement uses TRBV18 and TRBJ1-3; TRBD1 is a possible D gene (5 bases). Between the trimmed V and J ends, which lost 8 bases and 0 bases, there was a span of 17 bases. CDR1 and CDR2 (germline): KGHSH, LQKENI. This CDR3 is built from 16 residues. CDR3 DNA sequence: TGTGCCAGCGACAGATCTCACGCCGCCTCTGGAAACACCATATATTTT. Its protein product is CASDRSHAASGNTIYF.

The chain employs TRBV19 and TRBJ2-2; 8 bases line up with TRBD2. CDR1 LNHDA and CDR2 SQIVND come from the germline V gene (reference sequence). The V segment lost 4 bases and the J segment 4 bases; nucleotides outside the gene matches: 5. The CDR3 is 15 amino acids. The CDR3 spells CASSRGRGGTGELFF. In DNA, the CDR3 is TGTGCCAGTAGTAGAGGACGGGGGGGCACCGGGGAGCTGTTTTTT.

V usage is TRBV7-9 and J usage is TRBJ1-5, with 11 positions matching TRBD1. There are 16 residues in the CDR3. Germline CDR1 and CDR2: SEHNR and FQNEAQ (reference sequence). Trimming cost V 1 base and J 6 bases; bases outside gene matches: 5. The CDR3 DNA reads as TGTGCCAGCAGCTTAGGGGACAGGGGGAACAGTCAGCCCCAGCATTTT. Protein sequence: CASSLGDRGNSQPQHF.

This chain uses TRBV3-1 (or the pseudogene TRBV3-2) with TRBJ2-1; 10 nucleotides match TRBD1. The germline gives CDR1 LGHDT, CDR2 YNNKEL (reference sequence). The CDR3 totals 17 residues. With 1 base clipped from V and 2 bases from J, the junction kept 5 bases outside the gene matches. The CDR3 sequence: CASSQVTGTGAYNEQFF. The CDR3 bases are TGTGCCAGCAGCCAAGTGACTGGGACAGGGGCCTACAATGAGCAGTTCTTC.

This chain uses TRBV10-1 with TRBJ1-1; no definite D call. Germline assignment: CDR1 WNHNN and CDR2 SYGVQD (reference sequence). V was clipped by 4 bases and J by 4 bases, with 10 bases between them. The CDR3 contains 13 residues. The CDR3 is CASSATLGTEAFF. As DNA, the CDR3 is TGCGCCAGCAGTGCGACACTCGGCACTGAAGCTTTCTTT.

The V and J genes are TRBV9 and TRBJ2-3, with TRBD2 matching over 15 bases. The germline gives CDR1 SGDLS, CDR2 YYNGEE. With 4 bases clipped from V and 6 bases from J, the junction kept 9 bases outside the gene matches. The CDR3 runs to 17 residues. The CDR3 sequence: CASSPLGTSGGSDTQYF. CDR3 sequence (DNA): TGTGCCAGCAGCCCTCTAGGGACTAGCGGGGGGTCCGATACGCAGTATTTT.

V and J are TRBV5-8 and TRBJ2-2, with TRBD1 identical over 8 bases. CDR1 and CDR2 from the germline V gene are SGHTS and YDEGEE. The V gene end was trimmed by 5 bases and the J gene end by 2 bases; junction bases not matched to a gene: 8. The CDR3 is made up of 16 amino acids. The CDR3 DNA reads TGTGCCAGCAGGGCGGGACAGGAATTCAACACCGGGGAGCTGTTTTTT. Protein: CASRAGQEFNTGELFF.

The genes are TRBV19 and TRBJ2-3; TRBD1 aligns across 10 bases. CDR3 length: 16 amino acids. V lost 0 bases to trimming and J lost 6 bases; unmatched junction nucleotides: 6. Germline CDR1 and CDR2: LNHDA and SQIVND (reference sequence). CDR3 in DNA: TGTGCCAGTAGTATAGATCCCGGACAGGGGGTGGATACGCAGTATTTT. Protein: CASSIDPGQGVDTQYF.

This chain links TRBV10-3 with TRBJ2-5; 15 nucleotides line up with TRBD2. The trim removed 6 bases at V and 1 base at J, leaving 9 bases unmatched. The CDR3 is 18 residues long. Germline CDR1 reads ENHRY; CDR2 reads SYGVKD. CDR3 amino acids: CAISQGLAGGGFQETQYF. In nucleotides, the CDR3 is TGTGCCATCAGCCAGGGACTAGCGGGGGGCGGTTTCCAAGAGACCCAGTACTTC.

This chain joins TRBV6-5 and TRBJ2-7; D possibly corresponds to TRBD1 (6 bases). There are 12 residues in the CDR3. Germline CDR1 reads MNHEY; CDR2 reads SVGAGI. The V end lost 10 bases, the J end lost 3 bases, and 13 bases lay between the germline ends. The CDR3 loop is CATRDTYYEQYF. CDR3 DNA: TGTGCCACCCGGGACACCTACTACGAGCAGTACTTC.

The DNA of the CDR3 is TGTGCCAGCAGAGGGACAGGGGAAGGGGGCACTGAAGCTTTCTTT. Translated, it gives CASRGTGEGGTEAFF. J is TRBJ1-1 and V is TRBV6-5; 10 bases agree with TRBD1. The CDR3 totals 15 residues. The germline gives CDR1 MNHEY, CDR2 SVGAGI. Unmatched junction bases numbered 8, after V lost 6 bases and J lost 4 bases.

The chain couples TRBV12-3 or TRBV12-4 to TRBJ1-5, with no clear D. There are 12 residues in the CDR3. The V and J ends lost 2 bases and 5 bases respectively, with 4 bases between them. CDR3 DNA: TGTGCCAGCAGTTTATCGGATCAGCCCCAGCATTTT. As protein: CASSLSDQPQHF.

This chain connects TRBV11-3 to TRBJ2-1, with 9 bases fitting TRBD1. With 4 bases clipped from V and 7 bases from J, the junction kept 5 bases outside the gene matches. There are 14 residues in the CDR3. From germline, CDR1 is SGHNT and CDR2 YENEEA. The DNA of the CDR3 is TGTGCCAGCAGCTGGACAGGGGTTAGTAATGAGCAGTTCTTC. It translates to CASSWTGVSNEQFF.

This chain uses TRBV5-6 with TRBJ1-6; 7 bases fit TRBD1. With 4 bases clipped from V and 9 bases from J, the junction kept 4 bases outside the gene matches. Germline V lookup: CDR1 SGHDT, CDR2 YYEEEE. This CDR3 region has 13 residues. DNA of the CDR3: TGTGCCAGCAGCCAAGACAGGGCTTCACCCCTCCACTTT. Protein: CASSQDRASPLHF.

The chain is built from TRBV2 and TRBJ1-1; tentative D call: TRBD1 (5 bases). From germline, CDR1 is SNHLY and CDR2 FYNNEI. The V end lost 10 bases, the J end lost 1 base, and 19 bases lay between the germline ends. The CDR3 extends over 15 amino acids. The CDR3 coding sequence is TGTGCCACCGTAAGACAGCGCACCCCGAACACTGAAGCTTTCTTT. Protein product: CATVRQRTPNTEAFF.